Each of the 20 T cell receptor beta chains below was sequenced from the same sample in a study of shared clonotypes between healthy human individuals. TCRdb's copy holds only in-frame clones and misses some; the assay was immunoSEQ multiplex PCR. There are millions of clones in the sample; 85% to 95% occur only once, and over 0.12% lies in the top ten. The sample was naive CD4+ T cells sorted from blood. Documented subset: CD45RA+ positively selected. These receptors originate from a man between 18 and 35 years old in good health.

Note on this clone: Within the sample, other DNA sequences also encode this same CDR3. The genes are TRBV19 and TRBJ1-5; possibly TRBD1 for D (5 bases). The V gene lost 0 bases and the J gene lost 3 bases, with 9 bases spanning the gap. The V gene's germline CDR1 is LNHDA and CDR2 SQIVND (reference sequence). The CDR3 is 15 amino acids. As DNA, the CDR3 is TGTGCCAGTAGTATAGATGGGACGGCCAATCAGCCCCAGCATTTT. This gives the protein CASSIDGTANQPQHF.

In its sample, this clone was seen once. The rearrangement links TRBV5-1 to TRBJ2-7; 10 bases are shared with TRBD1. The germline V gene encodes CDR1 SGHRS and CDR2 YFSETQ. V lost 4 bases and J lost 7; bases outside the gene matches: 8. The CDR3 has 14 amino acids. The CDR3 nucleotides are TGCGCCAGCAGCGCAAGACAGGGGGCTGGGGAGCAGTACTTC. It is translated as CASSARQGAGEQYF.

About this clone itself: Other nucleotide sequences in the sample specify the same CDR3. V is TRBV28 and J is TRBJ2-7, with D uncertain. Trimming stripped 5 bases from V and 7 bases from J, with 6 bases between. CDR1 is MDHEN and CDR2 is SYDVKM in the germline V gene. There are 10 residues in the CDR3. CDR3 region: CASSGWEQYF. CDR3 DNA sequence: TGTGCCAGCAGTGGGTGGGAGCAGTACTTC.

The chain carries TRBV25-1 and TRBJ1-1; unclear D gene. This CDR3 comprises 13 residues. CDR1 is MGHDK, CDR2 SYGVNS, per germline. Trimming stripped 5 bases from V and 4 bases from J, with 11 bases between. The CDR3 loop is CASSPSRVTEAFF. Here the CDR3 DNA reads TGTGCCAGCAGTCCCTCGCGGGTCACTGAAGCTTTCTTT.

This sequence joins TRBV18 and TRBJ2-3; D is unresolved. Per the germline V gene, CDR1 is KGHSH and CDR2 is LQKENI. Trimming removed 0 bases at V and 5 bases at J, with 6 bases between. CDR3 length: 13 amino acids. CDR3 sequence: CASSPPAQDTQYF. The CDR3 DNA reads as TGTGCCAGCTCACCACCGGCACAAGATACGCAGTATTTT.

In regard to this clone: This same CDR3 is encoded by further DNA sequences in the sample. This chain uses TRBV5-1 with TRBJ1-3; possibly TRBD1 for D (6 bases). The CDR3 has 14 residues. CDR1 is SGHRS, CDR2 YFSETQ, per germline. Trimming shortened V by 1 base and J by 2 bases, and 7 bases separated the two germline ends. In DNA form, the CDR3 reads TGCGCCAGCAGCTTGTCAGGGGCTGGAAACACCATATATTTT. It yields the protein CASSLSGAGNTIYF.

This chain connects TRBV19 to TRBJ1-2; maybe TRBD1 (6 bases). The CDR3 is 14 residues long. Germline loops: CDR1 LNHDA, CDR2 SQIVND (reference sequence). V was pared by 5 bases and J by 6 bases, with 16 bases between. In nucleotides, the CDR3 is TGTGCCAGTAGTTCAAACAGGGTAGGAGATGGCTACACCTTC. It is translated as CASSSNRVGDGYTF.

The rearrangement uses TRBV30 and TRBJ1-3; 10 nucleotides agree with TRBD1. Trimming at V came to 3 bases and at J to 4 bases, leaving 6 bases not matched to a gene. Looked up from germline, CDR1 is GTSNPN and CDR2 is SVGIG (reference sequence). CDR3 length equals 15 residues. CDR3 in DNA: TGTGCCTGGAGCGGGGACAGGGGTCCCGGAAACACCATATATTTT. It codes for CAWSGDRGPGNTIYF.

The chain couples TRBV19 to TRBJ1-1, with 10 bases that match TRBD1. CDR3 length: 17 residues. V gave up 6 bases and J gave up 1 base; unmatched junction bases: 11. The V gene's germline CDR1 is LNHDA and CDR2 SQIVND (reference sequence). CDR3: CASSPRTGGPENTEAFF. DNA of the CDR3: TGTGCCAGTAGCCCACGGACAGGGGGTCCGGAGAACACTGAAGCTTTCTTT.

The J gene is TRBJ1-5, the V gene TRBV14, with D uncertain. V lost 3 bases and J lost 4, with 7 bases in between. The germline gives CDR1 SGHDN, CDR2 FVKESK. The CDR3 extends over 13 amino acids. The CDR3 protein is CASSQKGNQPQHF. CDR3 nucleotide sequence: TGTGCCAGCAGCCAGAAAGGGAATCAGCCCCAGCATTTT.

V usage is TRBV27 and J usage is TRBJ2-7; 11 bases are a match to TRBD1. V dropped 6 bases and J dropped 2; count of bases not matched to a gene: 6. This CDR3 region has 15 residues. Germline-derived CDR1 and CDR2 are MNHEY and SMNVEV (reference sequence). The CDR3 loop reads CASRRPGQGAYEQYF. The CDR3 bases are TGTGCCAGCAGGCGTCCGGGACAGGGGGCCTACGAGCAGTACTTC.

The chain's CDR3 is CASSFSSARDRNTGELFF. In DNA, the CDR3 is TGTGCCAGCAGTTTTTCTTCCGCACGGGACAGGAACACCGGGGAGCTGTTTTTT. This chain links TRBV27 with TRBJ2-2; 7 bases map to TRBD1. This CDR3 spans 18 amino acids. The trim removed 3 bases at V and 1 base at J, leaving 11 bases unmatched. Looked up from germline, CDR1 is MNHEY and CDR2 is SMNVEV (reference sequence).

The chain employs TRBV6-5 and TRBJ2-7; TRBD2 aligns across 10 bases. V lost 4 bases, J lost 6 bases, and 9 bases stayed unmatched. The CDR3 contains 15 residues. Germline V CDR1 and CDR2: MNHEY, SVGAGI. Here the CDR3 reads CASSSSRAGGAEQYF. CDR3 DNA: TGTGCCAGCAGTTCATCGAGAGCGGGAGGGGCCGAGCAGTACTTC.

The genes are TRBV9 and TRBJ2-1; the match to TRBD2 covers 8 bases. The V and J ends lost 1 base and 6 bases, in that order; junction bases with no gene match: 12. The CDR3 is made up of 17 amino acids. Germline-derived CDR1 and CDR2 are SGDLS and YYNGEE. The DNA for the CDR3 is TGTGCCAGCAGCGTAACCCCCGGGGCGGGGGGCGGCAATGAGCAGTTCTTC. This sequence encodes CASSVTPGAGGGNEQFF.

Comments on this clone: This sample also contains other DNA sequences that code for the same CDR3. The V call is TRBV29-1, the J call TRBJ2-4; tentatively, D is TRBD1 (5 bases). Germline CDR1 and CDR2: SQVTM and ANQGSEA. V lost 5 bases and J lost 0, with 8 bases in between. The CDR3 loop spans 13 amino acids. The CDR3 DNA reads as TGCAGCGTTCTTACAGGAGCCAAAAACATTCAGTACTTC. This gives the protein CSVLTGAKNIQYF.

V gene TRBV27 combines with J gene TRBJ2-5; TRBD2 aligns across 12 bases. V trimming: 5 bases; J trimming: 4 bases; junction bases outside the gene matches: 5. The CDR3 is made up of 15 amino acids. CDR1 and CDR2 from the germline V gene are MNHEY and SMNVEV (reference sequence). CDR3 in DNA: TGTGCCAGCAGTCCCCGGACTAGCGGGATAGAGACCCAGTACTTC. Encoded protein: CASSPRTSGIETQYF.

The rearrangement joins TRBV18 to TRBJ1-2, with TRBD1 matching 11 bases. Trimming cost V 6 bases and J 9 bases; bases outside gene matches: 9. The CDR3 has 14 residues. The V gene's germline CDR1 is KGHSH and CDR2 LQKENI. This CDR3 is CASSRPGQGVSYTF. CDR3 nucleotides: TGTGCCAGCTCCCGACCGGGACAGGGGGTGAGCTACACCTTC. Supplemented by reference TRBV18 and TRBJ1-2, the full variable domain reads NAGVMQNPRHLVRRRGQEARLRCSPMKGHSHVYWYRQLPEEGLKFMVYLQKENIIDESGMPKERFSAEFPKEGPSILRIQQVVRGDSAAYFCASSRPGQGVSYTFGSGTRLTVV.

This chain links TRBV19 with TRBJ2-2; TRBD2 matches at 13 bases. Unmatched junction bases numbered 8, after V lost 5 bases and J lost 5 bases. This CDR3 contains 17 residues. The germline CDR1 and CDR2 sequences are LNHDA and SQIVND (reference sequence). For the CDR3, the DNA is TGTGCCAGTAGTCGTGGACTAGCGGGAGCAGGGACCGGGGAGCTGTTTTTT. This translates into CASSRGLAGAGTGELFF. The full variable domain, in which reference TRBV19 and TRBJ2-2 provide the parts outside the CDR3, is DGGITQSPKYLFRKEGQNVTLSCEQNLNHDAMYWYRQDPGQGLRLIYYSQIVNDFQKGDIAEGYSVSREKKESFPLTVTSAQKNPTAFYLCASSRGLAGAGTGELFFGEGSRLTVL.

The V gene is TRBV7-6, the J gene TRBJ2-3; 8 positions agree with TRBD2. CDR3 length: 16 residues. The germline V gene has CDR1 SGHVS and CDR2 FNYEAQ. The junction had 12 bases not matched to a gene; V was cut back by 4 bases and J by 6 bases. This CDR3 reads CASSSGGGRPGDTQYF. The CDR3 DNA reads TGTGCCAGCAGCTCGGGAGGGGGGCGTCCTGGGGATACGCAGTATTTT.

The chain employs TRBV19 and TRBJ2-7; possibly TRBD1 for D (6 bases). From germline, CDR1 is LNHDA and CDR2 SQIVND (reference sequence). V was trimmed by 4 bases and J by 6 bases, leaving 10 bases between them. The CDR3 is 12 residues long. This CDR3 is CASSSTGPEQYF. The CDR3 bases are TGTGCCAGTAGTAGCACAGGGCCCGAGCAGTACTTC.